The present entry profiles one T cell receptor beta chain with its context. The record originates from a study of T cell changes during pregnancy in multiple sclerosis. The table came from immunoSEQ multiplex PCR; TCRdb's copy has only in-frame clones and leaves some out. This table holds over 85,000 clones, roughly 90% found once. This sequence was found in a female donor in good health, enrolled as a control in a pregnancy study. The sequencing here drew on peripheral blood, taken in the first trimester of pregnancy.

The CDR3 DNA sequence: TGTGCCACCAGCAGAGATTCGGGCAGGGCAGATACGCAGTATTTT. Translating it yields CATSRDSGRADTQYF. J is TRBJ2-3 and V is TRBV15, with D possibly being TRBD1 (5 bases). The V end lost 0 bases, the J end lost 4 bases, and 11 bases lay between the germline ends. Germline assignment: CDR1 LNHNV and CDR2 YYDKDF (reference sequence). The length of the CDR3 is 15 residues.